The 4 T cell receptor beta chains listed next were all sequenced from one sample in a study of control samples from healthy donors and cancer patients. Measured with immunoSEQ multiplex PCR; TCRdb has only the in-frame clones, and not every one. This table holds 150,000 to 200,000 clones, roughly 89% found once. The sample taken for sequencing was blood. Receptor source: a woman aged 25 to 45 in good health.

V usage is TRBV12-3 or TRBV12-4 and J usage is TRBJ1-6; D remains unclear. This CDR3 is built from 13 residues. Trimming stripped 1 base from V and 7 bases from J, with 5 bases between. CDR3 loop: CASSLGSNSPLHF. The CDR3 coding sequence is TGTGCCAGCAGTTTAGGCAGCAATTCACCCCTCCACTTT.

The V call is TRBV5-6, the J call TRBJ1-2, with D tentatively TRBD1 (6 bases). The CDR3 has 13 amino acids. Trimming cost V 3 bases and J 4 bases, with 10 bases left between them. Looked up from germline, CDR1 is SGHDT and CDR2 is YYEEEE. The CDR3 sequence is CASSSRGGYGYTF. CDR3 sequence (DNA): TGTGCCAGCAGCTCCAGGGGAGGCTATGGCTACACCTTC.

With regard to this clone: The identical CDR3 is also encoded by other nucleotide sequences in the sample. The CDR3 coding sequence is TGTGCCAGCAGTGCTAGCGGGGGGGCCGATACGCAGTATTTT. Its protein product is CASSASGGADTQYF. V usage is TRBV6-4 and J usage is TRBJ2-3; TRBD2 agrees at 12 bases. J was trimmed by 6 bases and V by 4 bases; bases with no gene match: 2. This CDR3 region has 14 residues. Germline-derived CDR1 and CDR2 are MRHNA and SNTAGT.

CDR3 in amino acids: CASSRARQVGEKLFF. The CDR3, as DNA: TGTGCCAGCAGTCGCGCCCGACAGGTCGGGGAAAAACTGTTTTTT. This chain links TRBV6-5 with TRBJ1-4, with D perhaps matching TRBD1 (6 bases). V was shortened by 5 bases and J by 8 bases, with 18 bases between the two germline ends. Germline V gene sequence: CDR1 MNHEY, CDR2 SVGAGI. The CDR3 runs to 15 residues.